The 9 T cell receptor beta chains below were found in one sample sequenced in a study of shared clonotypes between healthy human individuals. Naive-designated CD8 cells lacked CD45RO, were positively enriched for CCR7, and omitted terminally differentiated effector memory CD45RA+ cells. The table came from immunoSEQ multiplex PCR; TCRdb's copy has only in-frame clones and leaves some out. The data contain about 2.1 million clones, about 93% of them singletons. The sequenced sample was naive CD8+ T cells from PBMCs. The receptors stem from a man younger than 30 in good health. Some clones in this sample may be carry-over from other donors' samples.

Comments on this clone: Within the sample, other DNA sequences also encode this same CDR3. This sequence joins TRBV9 and TRBJ2-3; 9 positions agree with TRBD1. This CDR3 region has 13 residues. The trim removed 2 bases at V and 5 bases at J, leaving 0 bases unmatched. Germline CDR1 reads SGDLS; CDR2 reads YYNGEE. CDR3 in DNA: TGTGCCAGCAGCGTGGGACAGGGAGATACGCAGTATTTT. It yields the protein CASSVGQGDTQYF. Full variable domain (missing parts from reference TRBV9 and TRBJ2-3): DSGVTQTPKHLITATGQRVTLRCSPRSGDLSVYWYQQSLDQGLQFLIQYYNGEERAKGNILERFSAQQFPDLHSELNLSSLELGDSALYFCASSVGQGDTQYFGPGTRLTVL.

The chain carries TRBV19 and TRBJ2-2, with a weak D call TRBD1 (5 bases). V shed 3 bases and J shed 7 bases, with 21 bases lying between them. Germline V gene lookup returns CDR1 LNHDA and CDR2 SQIVND (reference sequence). The CDR3 runs 17 residues. CDR3 sequence: CASSIGLVVFRGGELFF. DNA of the CDR3: TGTGCCAGTAGTATTGGGCTAGTTGTCTTTAGGGGCGGGGAGCTGTTTTTT.

The table lists this clone with a few counts. V and J are TRBV4-1 and TRBJ1-1; D is uncertain. This CDR3 region has 13 residues. Germline-derived CDR1 and CDR2 are MGHRA and YSYEKL. V gave up 6 bases and J gave up 7 bases, with 15 bases separating them. In DNA, the CDR3 is TGCGCCAGCAGTCCAAGACACGGGAGTGAAGCTTTCTTT. It codes for CASSPRHGSEAFF.

The V call is TRBV5-1, the J call TRBJ2-1; D not certain. The germline CDR1 and CDR2 sequences are SGHRS and YFSETQ. Trimming took 0 bases from V and 0 from J, leaving 10 bases between them. The CDR3 consists of 16 residues. CDR3 nucleotide sequence: TGCGCCAGCAGCTTGGACTCGACAAGCTCCTACAATGAGCAGTTCTTC. It encodes CASSLDSTSSYNEQFF.

The V gene is TRBV4-1, the J gene TRBJ2-3; D is perhaps TRBD2 (6 bases). Trimming removed 5 bases at V and 1 base at J, with 16 bases between. CDR1 is MGHRA, CDR2 YSYEKL, per germline. CDR3 length: 16 residues. CDR3 region: CASSSPSGGGTDTQYF. DNA of the CDR3: TGCGCCAGCAGCTCTCCCTCCGGAGGGGGCACAGATACGCAGTATTTT.

The rearrangement links TRBV29-1 to TRBJ2-1; 7 positions match TRBD2. Unmatched junction bases numbered 11, after V lost 2 bases and J lost 4 bases. The germline V gene has CDR1 SQVTM and CDR2 ANQGSEA. This CDR3 has 16 amino acids. The CDR3 loop reads CSVESAGVLRYNEQFF. The CDR3 nucleotides are TGCAGCGTTGAATCCGCGGGAGTGCTGAGATACAATGAGCAGTTCTTC.

CDR3 in amino acids: CASQGEPNNEQFF. The CDR3 DNA sequence: TGTGCTAGCCAGGGGGAACCAAACAATGAGCAGTTCTTC. The chain links TRBV12-5 to TRBJ2-1, with 7 positions matching TRBD1. CDR3 size: 13 residues. Germline V gene data show CDR1 as LGHNT and CDR2 as FRNRAP. V was pared by 9 bases and J by 5 bases, with 7 bases of the junction left unmatched. Looking up the rest from reference TRBV12-5 and TRBJ2-1 gives the full variable domain: DARVTQTPRHKVTEMGQEVTMRCQPILGHNTVFWYRQTMMQGLELLAYFRNRAPLDDSGMPKDRFSAEMPDATLATLKIQPSEPRDSAVYFCASQGEPNNEQFFGPGTRLTVL.

The chain recombines TRBV9 with TRBJ2-5; tentatively, D is TRBD1 (6 bases). CDR3 length: 15 residues. The V end lost 6 bases, the J end lost 2 bases, and 17 bases lay between the germline ends. Germline V lookup: CDR1 SGDLS, CDR2 YYNGEE. This CDR3 reads CASNWVGGMQETQYF. The CDR3 region has the DNA TGTGCCAGCAACTGGGTAGGGGGTATGCAAGAGACCCAGTACTTC. Variable domain in full (rest from reference TRBV9 and TRBJ2-5): DSGVTQTPKHLITATGQRVTLRCSPRSGDLSVYWYQQSLDQGLQFLIQYYNGEERAKGNILERFSAQQFPDLHSELNLSSLELGDSALYFCASNWVGGMQETQYFGPGTRLLVL.

V is TRBV29-1 and J is TRBJ1-4; possibly TRBD1 for D (5 bases). Trimming took off 5 bases at V and 13 bases at J, with 11 bases between the two ends. The germline V gene encodes CDR1 SQVTM and CDR2 ANQGSEA. This CDR3 is 10 amino acids long. CDR3 sequence reads: CSVWGGGLFF. CDR3 nucleotide sequence: TGCAGCGTTTGGGGGGGAGGACTGTTTTTT.